This T cell receptor (beta chain) was observed in a study of a mutant IDH1 vaccine in newly diagnosed glioma (dated by TCRdb to the early 2020s). Broadly, across the study: Of the 25 to 40 patients who were treated, about 62% were male and 37.5% were female, and the mean age was about 37 years. Prior to enrollment, standard therapy consisting of radiotherapy alone, temozolomide alone, or radiochemotherapy with temozolomide had been administered to patients, with the combination being received by most patients. Longitudinal TCRB deep sequencing was done for about two dozen treated patients, wherever samples were available for exploratory analyses. Peripheral blood was collected at six visits: V03 (baseline), V05, V07, V10, V12 and V13. Overall study results and their limits: Immune responses induced by the vaccine were seen in 90% to 95% of patients across multiple MHC alleles. Changes in the top peripheral T cell clonotypes picked up by TCRB sequencing did not appear to be linked to pseudoprogression. Availability determined which PBMC samples were chosen for TCRB deep sequencing. According to the authors, sample limitations meant that analyses of patient blood samples could not be reproduced.

Libraries came from the immunoSEQ multiplex PCR assay. Rearranged TCR beta chain sequences were amplified with the hsTCRB Kit following the manufacturer's protocol. Sequencing of TCRB libraries was carried out on an Illumina MiSeq. Concerning the study's data processing: The proprietary platform of the kit vendor was used for demultiplexing, trimming and gene mapping. The clones in this table, taken by TCRdb from immuneACCESS, are in-frame only. Not every clone is retained; where verified, under half of the shortfall comes from an unresolved V gene, and the cause of the rest is unknown. D and trimming come from the DNA, and the V and J calls and clone size come from that table. This sample has some 61,000 clones in its table, and roughly 85% of those were observed once. 2.9% of the sample is held by the ten biggest clonotypes. V lost 7 bases and J lost 2 bases; the stretch between them is 19 bases long. The CDR3 starts with the cysteine, ends with the phenylalanine, and has 16 residues. Of all the DNA, just the CDR3 is kept, 48 bases in frame from base 1. In the germline V gene (reference sequence), CDR1 corresponds to SEHNR and CDR2 to FQNEAQ.

Turning to this clone: Its target antigen remains unknown. Qualities for individual bases were not recorded, and no much larger clone is one base off. Other DNA sequences of this sample code for an identical CDR3.

The sample's time point label, decoded: baseline, week 1 (first vaccination visit). The intended sense of this specimen's treatment or condition label: pre-vaccination baseline after standard-of-care therapy. The donors had newly diagnosed IDH1-mutant astrocytomas of WHO grade 3 or 4 that showed loss of nuclear ATRX. The samples were drawn from NOA16, a multicentre, single-arm, open-label phase I trial in Germany that tested a mutant IDH1 peptide vaccine in humans for the first time. Blood drawn at visit V03 was used as the baseline sample for immunogenicity testing. Genomic DNA for TCRB sequencing was extracted from EDTA blood using the DNeasy Blood and Tissue Kit.

The specimen comprised PBMCs, sampled from a glioma patient treated with radiotherapy, temozolomide or both. This TCR was sampled from a man aged 25 to 40 with glioma. Rearrangement joined TRBV7-9 to TRBJ2-3; the D segment is perhaps TRBD1 or TRBD2, each sharing 5 matched bases. In nucleotides, the sequence is TGTGCCAGCACCGCAACGGGGACCTCAATCACAGATACGCAGTATTTT. This is translated as CASTATGTSITDTQYF. The CDR3 plus the reference TRBV7-9 and TRBJ2-3 genes for the other parts give the full variable domain: DTGVSQNPRHKITKRGQNVTFRCDPISEHNRLYWYRQTLGQGPEFLTYFQNEAQLEKSRLLSDRFSAERPKGSFSTLEIQRTEQGDSAMYLCASTATGTSITDTQYFGPGTRLTVL.